This TCR beta chain is from a study of metastatic and nonmetastatic thyroid tumors. Findings and limits, study-wide: According to reports, the diversity of TCR beta was significantly higher in malignant thyroid tumors than in benign nodules, and this held in both blood and tumor samples.

The CDR3 sequence is 15 residues long. After removal of 6 bases from V and 2 bases from J, the junction contained 10 bases not matched to a gene. Original analysis: Clinicopathological groups supplied CDR3 differences that were used to build a distant-metastasis classifier for papillary thyroid cancer. MiXCR was used by TCRdb to re-call the PCR reads. The V and J calls were determined by TCRdb, not by the authors. The sample shows approximately 25,000 clones, about 26% of them seen only once. This clone was picked up many times. The antigen remains unidentified. Patients had received no treatment of any kind before thyroid surgery.

The origin of this receptor is a male donor with papillary thyroid cancer or a benign thyroid nodule (not recorded which). Some clones in this sample may be carry-over from other donors' samples. Sequencing used blood. V usage is TRBV12-3 or TRBV12-4 and J usage is TRBJ2-7; 7 bases align to TRBD2. CDR3 bases: TGTGCCAGCAGGACCTCTAGCGGTCGACCCTACGAGCAGTACTTC. Translating gives CASRTSSGRPYEQYF.